This T cell receptor beta chain was sequenced in a study of T cells after yellow fever vaccination. Study-wide background: Staining for CD3, CD45RA, CCR7 and CD95 enabled sorting of EM, EMRA, CM and Tscm memory subsets. Study-level findings and limits: Though weaker, the secondary response peaked faster, on day 5 versus 15.

Germline V gene sequence: CDR1 SGHVS, CDR2 FQNEAQ. V trimming: 6 bases; J trimming: 4 bases; junction bases outside the gene matches: 3. The CDR3 length is 14 residues. This clonotype was counted at least ten times. TCRdb reanalysed the 5' RACE reads using MiXCR and keeps one entry per CDR3 protein. The data show more than 15,000 distinct CDR3 sequences, less than 5% seen once. Sample: PBMCs, either bulk or a sorted T-cell subset (CD4+, CD8+, memory, or dextramer-sorted; not recorded which), taken 15 days after the yellow fever booster vaccination. The receptor was derived from a man under 40 who received the YFV17D yellow fever vaccine. This chain connects TRBV7-8 to TRBJ2-1; 10 positions agree with TRBD1. CDR3 sequence reads: CASRGQGSYNEQFF. CDR3 bases: TGTGCCAGCAGGGGACAGGGGAGTTACAATGAGCAGTTCTTC. The full variable domain, rest sourced from reference TRBV7-8 and TRBJ2-1, is GAGVSQSPRYKVAKRGQDVALRCDPISGHVSLFWYQQALGQGPEFLTYFQNEAQLDKSGLPSDRFFAERPEGSVSTLKIQRTQQEDSAVYLCASRGQGSYNEQFFGPGTRLTVL.